This T cell receptor (beta chain) derives from a study of sequential checkpoint blockade in melanoma. Study information: Patients were randomized 1:1 to nivolumab-then-ipilimumab or ipilimumab-then-nivolumab first-line.

Only in-frame clones appear in the TCRdb table, and some are missing; sequencing was by immunoSEQ multiplex PCR. Here the sample spans about 12,000 clones, 75% to 80% being singletons. Germline-derived CDR1 and CDR2 are SQVTM and ANQGSEA. The CDR3 is 12 amino acids. J gave up 3 bases and V 4 bases, and 1 base lay outside the gene matches. Treatment defined: randomized to nivolumab then ipilimumab (arm A) or the reverse (arm B). V and J are TRBV29-1 and TRBJ2-7; 9 nucleotides match TRBD1. The sequenced sample was CD8+ T cells sorted from blood (inferred from file names), obtained from a patient given nivolumab and ipilimumab in sequence. The receptor's source is a human donor with melanoma. Here the CDR3 reads CSVGDRDYEQYF. The CDR3 DNA sequence: TGCAGCGTTGGGGACAGGGACTACGAGCAGTACTTC.